The 10 T cell receptor beta chains listed next were all sequenced from one sample in a study of T cells in Graves' hyperthyroidism and ophthalmopathy. Authors of the study amplified TCR beta CDR3 regions from RNA transcripts. TCR CDR3 underwent first-round RT-PCR with the HTBI primer set. TCRdb reprocessed the multiplex PCR reads with MiXCR, giving one entry per CDR3 protein. The sample carries some 200,000 distinct CDR3 sequences, roughly a sixth recorded once. The sample was blood. These TCRs come from a woman between 45 and 65 years old with Graves' hyperthyroidism.

This chain links TRBV28 with TRBJ2-7; no reliable D call. Trimming cost V 3 bases and J 0 bases, with 12 bases left between them. The CDR3 consists of 15 residues. Looked up from germline, CDR1 is MDHEN and CDR2 is SYDVKM. The CDR3 reads CASSFLQQLSYEQYF. The CDR3 DNA follows: TGTGCCAGCAGTTTCCTTCAACAGCTCTCCTACGAGCAGTACTTC.

This clonotype was counted at least ten times. The rearrangement links TRBV11-3 to TRBJ1-4; D is unclear. V lost 1 base to trimming and J lost 4 bases, with 7 bases between them. Looked up from germline, CDR1 is SGHNT and CDR2 is YENEEA. CDR3 length: 14 amino acids. The DNA of the CDR3 is TGTGCCAGCAGCTTAGGGACGGGTAATGAAAAACTGTTTTTT. It yields the protein CASSLGTGNEKLFF.

The V call is TRBV5-1, the J call TRBJ2-1, with TRBD2 identical over 8 bases. This CDR3 spans 14 amino acids. Germline V CDR1 and CDR2: SGHRS, YFSETQ. V was pared by 1 base and J by 10 bases, with 7 bases of the junction left unmatched. CDR3 DNA: TGCGCCAGCAGCTTGAGGGCGGGAGGAAACGAGCAGTTCTTC. Its protein is CASSLRAGGNEQFF.

This clonotype was seen more than once but under ten times. This chain connects TRBV24-1 to TRBJ2-4; D remains ambiguous. The germline V gene encodes CDR1 KGHDR and CDR2 SFDVKD. The V gene lost 3 bases and the J gene lost 0 bases, with 11 bases spanning the gap. The CDR3 runs to 16 residues. Here the CDR3 reads CATSDPWTVAKNIQYF. CDR3 nucleotides: TGTGCCACCAGTGATCCATGGACCGTAGCCAAAAACATTCAGTACTTC.

The sample holds many counts of this clonotype. The rearrangement links TRBV29-1 to TRBJ1-1; a weak D match, TRBD1 (6 bases). V dropped 0 bases and J dropped 2 bases, with 7 bases sitting between them. Germline V gene data show CDR1 as SQVTM and CDR2 as ANQGSEA. The CDR3 consists of 13 residues. CDR3 in amino acids: CSVEEGANTEAFF. The CDR3 region has the DNA TGCAGCGTTGAAGAGGGGGCTAACACTGAAGCTTTCTTT.

This clonotype was found many times. V is TRBV27 and J is TRBJ2-3; tentatively, D is TRBD2 (5 bases). Per germline, CDR1 MNHEY and CDR2 SMNVEV (reference sequence). The CDR3 has 13 amino acids. Deletions cut 5 bases from V and 3 bases from J, with 9 bases between. CDR3 loop: CASSPDLTDTQYF. In nucleotides, the CDR3 is TGTGCCAGCAGTCCGGACTTGACAGATACGCAGTATTTT.

At least ten counts were recorded for this clonotype. The chain carries TRBV30 and TRBJ1-2; 10 bases match TRBD1. The CDR3 length is 15 residues. V trimming: 4 bases; J trimming: 5 bases; junction bases outside the gene matches: 10. In germline, CDR1 is GTSNPN, CDR2 SVGIG (reference sequence). This CDR3 reads CAWKGQGSAPYGYTF. In DNA form, the CDR3 reads TGTGCCTGGAAGGGACAGGGGTCAGCCCCATATGGCTACACCTTC.

This clonotype came up a few times. The V gene is TRBV2, the J gene TRBJ2-3; the D gene is possibly TRBD2 (6 bases). Per germline, CDR1 SNHLY and CDR2 FYNNEI. With 7 bases removed from V and 7 bases from J, the gap between germline ends came to 27 bases. The CDR3 is 17 amino acids. CDR3 bases: TGTGCCAGCATCCAAGAGCGACTAGTGGGGCCGCTAAATACGCAGTATTTT. Amino acids: CASIQERLVGPLNTQYF.

The chain employs TRBV6-2 or TRBV6-3 and TRBJ2-3; D ambiguous. Germline values: CDR1 MNHEY, CDR2 SVGEGT. This CDR3 region has 14 residues. Trimming cost V 0 bases and J 2 bases, with 6 bases left between them. The CDR3 spells CASSYSRNTDTQYF. The CDR3 DNA reads TGTGCCAGCAGTTACTCGCGCAACACAGATACGCAGTATTTT.

Many counts were recorded for this clonotype. This chain connects TRBV20-1 to TRBJ2-3; 14 positions match TRBD2. Germline V CDR1 and CDR2: DFQATT, SNEGSKA (reference sequence). The CDR3 is made up of 18 amino acids. After removal of 1 base from V and 0 bases from J, the junction contained 6 bases not matched to a gene. CDR3 sequence: CSARGLGLAGVSTDTQYF. As DNA, the CDR3 is TGCAGTGCTAGAGGTCTGGGACTAGCGGGAGTGAGCACAGATACGCAGTATTTT.